This T cell receptor (beta chain) was sequenced for a study of T cells in Graves' hyperthyroidism and ophthalmopathy. This clonotype was observed at least ten times. It was uncontrolled infection, other autoimmune disease, pregnancy or lactation that excluded patients. Orbital computed tomography and thyroid ultrasound, together with serum TRAb and thyroxine and clinical symptoms, were used for diagnoses. It was 8 to 10 ml of fresh peripheral blood that supplied the PBMCs. V lost 3 bases, J lost 1 base, and 9 bases lay in between. This CDR3 has 14 residues. Germline values: CDR1 KGHSH, CDR2 LQKENI. RNA transcripts were the template for amplifying TCR beta CDR3 regions. Researchers ran a first-round RT-PCR on the TCR CDR3 using the HTBI primer set. Each CDR3 protein gets one entry after TCRdb re-called the multiplex PCR reads with MiXCR. Of 600,000 to 850,000 distinct CDR3 sequences in the sample, 18% were seen once.

This rearrangement joins TRBV18 to TRBJ2-5; D call uncertain. This sequence originates from a woman aged 50 to 60 with Graves' hyperthyroidism that later progressed to Graves' ophthalmopathy. Sequencing was performed on blood. The CDR3 DNA reads as TGTGCCAGCTCACCGTCCCCAGTCCAAGAGACCCAGTACTTC. This codes for CASSPSPVQETQYF.